Listed below are T cell receptor beta chains from one sample, sequenced in a study of OX40 agonist ivuxolimab in advanced cancers. Produced via immunoSEQ multiplex PCR; TCRdb's table is partial and in-frame only. The repertoire includes roughly 30,000 clones, roughly nine tenths of them detected once, and about two fifths sits in the top ten. Sequences were derived from CD4+ or CD8+ T cells sorted from blood, sampled in a trial of the OX40 agonist ivuxolimab. These receptor sequences come from an adult with an advanced solid tumor such as melanoma, head and neck, liver or kidney cancer. CDR3s include the opening cysteine and the closing phenylalanine or tryptophan. A D gene is named only where the DNA matches it firmly. Size is omitted from some rows. Given values are once, few, many or a class for expanded clones.

TRBJ2-1	TRBD2	-	TRBV4-2	CASSQVTSGGYNEQFF	TGTGCCAGCAGCCAAGTGACTAGCGGGGGATACAATGAGCAGTTCTTC
TRBJ2-1	TRBD2	-	TRBV19	CASKIAGGPYNEQFF	TGTGCCAGTAAAATAGCGGGAGGGCCCTACAATGAGCAGTTCTTC
TRBJ2-5	-	-	TRBV6-5	CASSYGGEGTQYF	TGTGCCAGCAGTTATGGCGGTGAAGGGACCCAGTACTTC
TRBJ1-4	-	-	TRBV19	CASVGTQNEKLFF	TGTGCTTCGGTAGGGACTCAAAATGAAAAACTGTTTTTT
TRBJ2-5	-	-	TRBV28	CASSGTVRGETQYF	TGTGCCAGCAGTGGGACAGTCCGGGGGGAGACCCAGTACTTC
TRBJ2-2	-	-	TRBV6-5	CASSYRGVTGELFF	TGTGCCAGCAGTTACAGGGGAGTCACCGGGGAGCTGTTTTTT
TRBJ2-1	TRBD1	-	TRBV18	CASSPGQGNNEQFF	TGTGCCAGCTCCCCCGGACAGGGCAACAATGAGCAGTTCTTC
TRBJ1-1	-	-	TRBV5-1	CASSLGPGAMNTEAFF	TGCGCCAGCAGCTTGGGTCCGGGGGCAATGAACACTGAAGCTTTCTTT
TRBJ2-5	-	-	TRBV28	CASSLPRELETQYF	TGTGCCAGCAGTTTACCTCGGGAGCTGGAGACCCAGTACTTC
TRBJ2-5	-	-	TRBV11-2	CASSPGARETQYF	TGTGCCAGCAGCCCGGGGGCCCGGGAGACCCAGTACTTC
TRBJ2-7	-	-	TRBV27	CASSLNSYEQYF	TGTGCCAGCAGTTTAAACAGCTACGAGCAGTACTTC
TRBJ2-2	TRBD1	few	TRBV11-3	CASSLDGGTGSAGELFF	TGTGCCAGCAGCTTAGATGGCGGGACAGGGAGCGCCGGGGAGCTGTTTTTT
TRBJ2-1	-	-	TRBV4-3	CASSLGAYNEQFF	TGCGCCAGCAGCCTCGGAGCTTACAATGAGCAGTTCTTC
TRBJ2-7	TRBD1	-	TRBV5-1	CASSSTGGHSYEQYF	TGCGCCAGCAGCTCGACAGGGGGCCACTCCTACGAGCAGTACTTC
TRBJ2-7	TRBD1	-	TRBV6-1	CASSEAGTGGYEQYF	TGTGCCAGCAGTGAAGCCGGGACAGGGGGCTACGAGCAGTACTTC
TRBJ1-1	-	-	TRBV4-1	CASSQHGGLNTEAFF	TGCGCCAGCAGCCAACACGGGGGATTGAACACTGAAGCTTTCTTT
TRBJ1-3	-	-	TRBV15	CATSREAGVGNTIYF	TGTGCCACCAGCAGAGAAGCAGGGGTGGGAAACACCATATATTTT
TRBJ2-1	-	-	TRBV27	CASTQSPLLFQRSYNEQFF	TGTGCCAGCACCCAATCCCCCCTCCTTTTCCAACGCTCCTACAATGAGCAGTTCTTC
TRBJ2-1	TRBD2	once	TRBV6-1	CASSEVWGLAGGKYNEQFF	TGTGCCAGCAGTGAAGTTTGGGGACTAGCGGGAGGAAAATACAATGAGCAGTTCTTC
TRBJ2-1	-	-	TRBV9	CASSSTGNEQFF	TGTGCCAGCAGCTCGACTGGGAATGAGCAGTTCTTC
TRBJ1-1	-	-	TRBV7-9	CASSLPYGVTEAFF	TGTGCCAGCAGCTTACCATATGGGGTAACTGAAGCTTTCTTT
TRBJ2-3	TRBD2	-	TRBV28	CASSRFSGLAGVLDTQYF	TGTGCCAGCAGTCGATTTAGTGGTCTAGCGGGAGTTTTAGATACGCAGTATTTT
TRBJ1-1	-	-	TRBV27	CASSLFGAGGVNTEAFF	TGTGCCAGCAGTTTATTTGGGGCGGGGGGTGTGAACACTGAAGCTTTCTTT
TRBJ2-1	-	-	TRBV28	CASSGSSYNEQFF	TGTGCCAGCAGTGGGTCGTCCTACAATGAGCAGTTCTTC
TRBJ2-1	-	-	TRBV19	CASSIVPGAIYEQFF	TGTGCCAGTAGTATTGTCCCGGGGGCCATCTATGAGCAGTTCTTC
TRBJ2-2	-	-	TRBV7-2	CASSLGPTGELFF	TGTGCCAGCAGCCTCGGGCCTACCGGGGAGCTGTTTTTT
TRBJ1-1	-	-	TRBV5-8	CASSLLNTEAFF	TGTGCCAGCAGCCTACTTAACACTGAAGCTTTCTTT
TRBJ2-1	TRBD2	-	TRBV4-1	CASSHPPLAESYNEQFF	TGCGCCAGCAGCCACCCTCCTCTAGCGGAGTCTTACAATGAGCAGTTCTTC
TRBJ2-3	-	-	TRBV19	CASSIVLLYGTADTQYF	TGTGCCAGTAGTATAGTCCTCCTCTACGGTACGGCAGATACGCAGTATTTT
TRBJ1-1	TRBD1	few	TRBV4-2	CASSQIGQGSGAFF	TGTGCCAGCAGCCAAATTGGACAGGGTAGTGGAGCTTTCTTT
TRBJ2-1	TRBD2	-	TRBV27	CASSRPGLEIYNEQFF	TGTGCCAGCAGTCGACCGGGACTAGAGATATACAATGAGCAGTTCTTC
TRBJ2-1	TRBD2	-	TRBV7-2	CASTHLLAGGRLGNEQFF	TGTGCCAGCACCCACCTCCTAGCGGGAGGTCGGTTGGGCAATGAGCAGTTCTTC
TRBJ2-1	TRBD2	-	TRBV6-5	CASSYSGGRYYNEQFF	TGTGCCAGCAGTTACTCAGGCGGGAGGTACTACAATGAGCAGTTCTTC
TRBJ2-1	-	once	TRBV6-4	CASSDSNSGPNEQFF	TGTGCCAGCAGTGACTCGAATAGCGGACCCAATGAGCAGTTCTTC
TRBJ2-7	-	-	TRBV7-6	CASSPRDGQGYEQYF	TGTGCCAGCAGCCCTAGGGACGGTCAAGGCTACGAGCAGTACTTC
TRBJ2-1	-	-	TRBV6-5	CASSYTTGYEQFF	TGTGCCAGCAGTTACACCACAGGGTATGAGCAGTTCTTC
TRBJ2-1	-	-	TRBV7-9	CASSLDRDTHNEQFF	TGTGCCAGCAGCTTAGACCGGGACACACACAATGAGCAGTTCTTC
TRBJ1-1	-	-	TRBV28	CASRPIDRTVGAEAFF	TGTGCCAGCAGACCGATCGACAGGACCGTTGGCGCTGAAGCTTTCTTT
TRBJ1-2	-	-	TRBV7-9	CASSRSGVYGYTF	TGTGCCAGCAGCCGCTCTGGTGTATATGGCTACACCTTC
TRBJ2-3	-	-	TRBV27	CASSPGLSTDTQYF	TGTGCCAGCAGTCCGGGACTCAGCACAGATACGCAGTATTTT
TRBJ2-1	-	-	TRBV27	CASSLSPEWGYNEQFF	TGTGCCAGCAGTTTATCTCCGGAGTGGGGGTACAATGAGCAGTTCTTC
TRBJ2-7	TRBD2	-	TRBV9	CGGTSGSRAWPYEQYF	TGTGGGGGGACTAGCGGGAGTAGGGCCTGGCCCTACGAGCAGTACTTC
TRBJ1-6	-	-	TRBV4-1	CASSQVVYSPLHF	TGCGCCAGCAGCCAAGTCGTTTATTCACCCCTCCACTTT